This passage covers 20 T cell receptor beta chains from one sample sequenced in a study of spatial heterogeneity in lung cancer. General study results and limits: For expanded intratumoral alpha and beta TCRs, counts tracked tumor mutation counts.

Regarding time point: sample taken at primary tumor resection. The antigens for these receptors are not known. TCRdb called the 5' RACE reads again in MiXCR, with one record for every CDR3 protein. Of some 6,000 distinct CDR3 sequences detected, 9.1% appear once; the ten largest clones hold about 25%. Sequenced material: lung tumor tissue, taken at surgery. The receptors stem from a female donor with early-stage non-small cell lung cancer.

With respect to this clonotype: A much larger clone differs by one base, so this may be a read error. The chain has TRBV15 and TRBJ1-5; the D is unclear. The CDR3 consists of 14 residues. The germline gives CDR1 LNHNV, CDR2 YYDKDF (reference sequence). The CDR3 DNA sequence: TGTACCACCAGTGCGGGGTTCAGGAATCAGCCCCAGCATTTT. This codes for CTTSAGFRNQPQHF.

By share of the sample, this clonotype is medium-sized (0.01 to 0.1%). The chain joins TRBV4-3 to TRBJ1-1; D gene ambiguous. The CDR3 runs to 13 residues. Germline CDR1 and CDR2: LGHNA and YSLEER. The V end lost 3 bases, the J end lost 0 bases, and 5 bases lay between the germline ends. Written as DNA, the CDR3 is TGCGCCAGCAGCCATGCAGTGAACACTGAAGCTTTCTTT. As protein: CASSHAVNTEAFF.

At least ten counts were recorded for this clonotype. This chain links TRBV6-1 with TRBJ1-2; D is undetermined. Germline loops: CDR1 MNHNS, CDR2 SASEGT. CDR3 length: 13 amino acids. The V and J ends lost 5 bases and 4 bases respectively, with 11 bases between them. CDR3 coding DNA: TGTGCCAGCAGTCCCCGACCTTTCTATGGCTACACCTTC. This sequence encodes CASSPRPFYGYTF.

This clonotype is labeled medium-sized. J is TRBJ1-2 and V is TRBV12-3 or TRBV12-4, with 9 bases identical to TRBD1. This CDR3 is 14 amino acids long. The trim removed 7 bases at V and 5 bases at J, leaving 8 bases unmatched. This CDR3 is CASILTGGLYGYTF. The CDR3 coding sequence is TGTGCCAGCATCTTGACAGGGGGTTTGTATGGCTACACCTTC.

In this sample, this clonotype turned up many times. The rearrangement joins TRBV5-1 to TRBJ2-3; D is undetermined. V lost 0 bases, J lost 1 base, and 9 bases lay in between. The CDR3 spans 15 residues. CDR1 is SGHRS and CDR2 is YFSETQ in the germline V gene. CDR3 residues: CASSLGGLRTDTQYF. The CDR3 bases are TGCGCCAGCAGCTTGGGTGGGCTCCGCACAGATACGCAGTATTTT.

This clonotype was picked up many times. V is TRBV25-1 and J is TRBJ1-1; tentatively, D is TRBD1 (5 bases). In germline, CDR1 is MGHDK, CDR2 SYGVNS. This CDR3 is 17 amino acids long. V gave up 6 bases and J gave up 0 bases, with 20 bases separating them. CDR3 sequence reads: CASSINGRGFMNTEAFF. Written as DNA, the CDR3 is TGTGCCAGCAGCATAAACGGGAGGGGCTTCATGAACACTGAAGCTTTCTTT.

This clonotype is medium-sized (0.01 to 0.1%) in the sample. The V gene is TRBV6-1, the J gene TRBJ1-1; D is uncertain. Germline CDR1 is MNHNS and CDR2 is SASEGT. Trimming left V 8 bases short and J 2 bases short, with 15 bases between. CDR3 length: 14 amino acids. Here the CDR3 reads CASRFRAANTEAFF. CDR3 DNA sequence: TGTGCCAGCCGATTTCGGGCAGCCAACACTGAAGCTTTCTTT.

To note about this clonotype: A much larger clone is a single base away; this may be a read error. In this CDR3 the conserved last residue, phenylalanine or tryptophan, is missing, so a read error is likely. J is TRBJ1-2 and V is TRBV5-5, with 9 bases matching TRBD1. The CDR3 extends over 15 amino acids. The V and J ends lost 5 bases and 6 bases, in that order; junction bases with no gene match: 11. Germline lookup yields CDR1 SGHKS and CDR2 YYEKEE (reference sequence). CDR3 DNA sequence: TGTGCCAGCAGACTGGGGACAGGGCGTGTTAATGGCTACACCCTC. This sequence encodes CASRLGTGRVNGYTL.

This clonotype has ten or more counts. The chain has TRBV11-3 and TRBJ2-2; D not certain. Trimming left V 1 base short and J 7 bases short, with 4 bases between. The CDR3 has 12 residues. Germline-derived CDR1 and CDR2 are SGHNT and YENEEA. The CDR3 DNA reads TGTGCCAGCAGCTTAGGAGACGGGGAGCTGTTTTTT. Translating gives CASSLGDGELFF.

The chain links TRBV14 to TRBJ1-1; D gene ambiguous. Germline CDR1 and CDR2: SGHDN and FVKESK. The ends were cut back, 0 bases at V and 0 bases at J, with 8 bases in the middle. CDR3 length: 15 amino acids. CDR3 sequence (DNA): TGTGCCAGCAGCCAAGACTGGAATTTGAACACTGAAGCTTTCTTT. Translation gives CASSQDWNLNTEAFF.

In this sample, this clonotype turned up many times. The chain is built from TRBV30 and TRBJ2-3, with TRBD1 matching 7 bases. The ends lost 8 bases at V and 2 bases at J; junction bases unmatched: 19. The CDR3 covers 17 residues. Looked up from germline, CDR1 is GTSNPN and CDR2 is SVGIG (reference sequence). The CDR3 bases are TGTGCCAGGGGGCCGAAATTCGGACAGGCCAACACAGATACGCAGTATTTT. It codes for CARGPKFGQANTDTQYF.

This clonotype ranks as medium-sized (0.01 to 0.1%). The chain employs TRBV12-3 or TRBV12-4 and TRBJ1-5; TRBD1 aligns across 7 bases. After removal of 6 bases from V and 0 bases from J, the junction contained 11 bases not matched to a gene. The CDR3 spans 17 residues. In nucleotides, the CDR3 is TGTGCCAGCAGGGGCGGGACAGAGATTTATAGCAATCAGCCCCAGCATTTT. Its protein product is CASRGGTEIYSNQPQHF.

In this sample, this clonotype turned up many times. The chain carries TRBV20-1 and TRBJ2-3; TRBD2 matches 11 bases. With V trimmed by 2 bases and J by 4 bases, 2 bases remained unmatched. This CDR3 has 14 residues. Germline CDR1 and CDR2: DFQATT and SNEGSKA (reference sequence). The CDR3: CSARWTSGPDTQYF. CDR3 bases: TGCAGTGCTAGATGGACTAGCGGGCCAGATACGCAGTATTTT.

This clonotype is termed medium-sized. The genes are TRBV7-9 and TRBJ2-6, with D possibly matching TRBD1 (6 bases). This CDR3 comprises 18 residues. V dropped 3 bases and J dropped 0 bases, with 15 bases sitting between them. The germline V gene has CDR1 SEHNR and CDR2 FQNEAQ (reference sequence). The CDR3, as DNA: TGTGCCAGCAGCTTGGGACACATCTCTCCCTCTGGGGCCAACGTCCTGACTTTC. Translating gives CASSLGHISPSGANVLTF.

This clonotype appeared a few times. The CDR3 region has the DNA TGTGCCACCAGTGACAACGGACAGGGGACCGAAGCTTTCTTT. This translates into CATSDNGQGTEAFF. The chain couples TRBV24-1 to TRBJ1-1; 9 bases agree with TRBD1. The CDR3 is 14 amino acids. Germline CDR1 reads KGHDR; CDR2 reads SFDVKD. With V trimmed by 4 bases and J by 8 bases, 7 bases remained unmatched.

The table lists this clonotype with many counts. The chain has TRBV5-5 and TRBJ1-1; D perhaps matches TRBD1 (5 bases). CDR3 length equals 14 residues. Looked up from germline, CDR1 is SGHKS and CDR2 is YYEKEE (reference sequence). V lost 0 bases to trimming and J lost 1 base, with 7 bases between them. CDR3 sequence reads: CASSLGQWNTEAFF. The CDR3 DNA reads as TGTGCCAGCAGCTTGGGACAGTGGAACACTGAAGCTTTCTTT.

This clonotype was recorded at least ten times. The V call is TRBV6-6, the J call TRBJ1-6; 8 bases line up with TRBD1. Germline CDR1 MNHNY, CDR2 SVGAGI (reference sequence). The CDR3 has 14 residues. V trimming: 6 bases; J trimming: 6 bases; junction bases outside the gene matches: 4. The chain's CDR3 is CASRLGQANSPLHF. The CDR3 DNA is TGTGCCAGCAGACTGGGACAGGCTAATTCACCCCTCCACTTT.

This clonotype has ten or more counts. V usage is TRBV6-2 or TRBV6-3 and J usage is TRBJ1-5; possible D gene TRBD1, 5 bases. CDR3 length: 18 amino acids. The ends were cut back, 2 bases at V and 0 bases at J, with 17 bases in the middle. Germline values: CDR1 MNHEY, CDR2 SVGEGT. CDR3 nucleotide sequence: TGTGCCAGCAGTTACCCAGCGGGGCGGAGGTATAGCAATCAGCCCCAGCATTTT. It is translated as CASSYPAGRRYSNQPQHF.

This clonotype was counted ten times or more. The chain has TRBV20-1 and TRBJ2-7, with D possibly being TRBD1 or TRBD2 (5 bases each). The CDR3 contains 14 residues. Germline V CDR1 and CDR2: DFQATT, SNEGSKA (reference sequence). V was pared by 6 bases and J by 6 bases, with 21 bases between. The CDR3 DNA sequence: TGCAGTGCCCCAAGTGAGGGGATGAAGGGCGAGCAGTACTTC. Its translation: CSAPSEGMKGEQYF.

This clonotype was counted between two and nine times. The CDR3 coding sequence is TGTGCCAGCAGCCCCAACACCGCGAGGCGTGTGGGCTACACCTTC. Amino acid sequence: CASSPNTARRVGYTF. V and J are TRBV6-9 and TRBJ1-2; D ambiguous. The CDR3 runs to 15 residues. Trimming pared 6 bases from V and 8 bases from J, leaving 22 bases between. In germline, CDR1 is MNHGY, CDR2 SVAAGI.